This TCR beta chain stems from a study of T cells in localized non-small cell lung cancer (TCRdb year 2020). About the investigation overall: Comparing tumors with uninvolved tumor-adjacent lungs, the study looked at the T cell repertoires of about 240 patients with early-stage NSCLC. The cohort comprised 200 to 300 treatment-naïve NSCLC patients with resected, localized lung tumors. Of the NSCLC patients, about 130 were male and some 97 were female, and the mean age was around 66 years. Study-level results and caveats: Of the top 100 tumor clones, a median of 57 were detected in paired uninvolved adjacent lung; about 28 were also among that lung's top 100. Since the design was exploratory, TCR variables were selected using unadjusted p-values with no false-discovery rate correction. Higher T cell density in blood was associated with longer overall survival, whereas higher clonality in adjacent lung was associated with shorter survival. Because multi-region sequencing of the tumors was not done, intratumor heterogeneity could not be ruled out. Uninvolved tumor-adjacent lung showed the highest T cell clonality, higher than tumor, which suggests more focused antigenic responses in the uninvolved tumor-adjacent lung.

At diagnosis, peripheral blood, uninvolved tumor-adjacent lung and tumor were collected and stored as a combination of fresh-frozen and FFPE material. Points on this clone: Its antigen specificity is not known. Nothing much larger sits one base from this clone, and base qualities are not available.

At the junction V is shortened by 1 base and J by 7 bases, with 8 bases in between. From a lookup of the germline V gene, CDR1 and CDR2 are MDHEN and SYDVKM. The CDR3 has 14 amino acids, counting the end cysteine and phenylalanine. Of the read, only the CDR3 DNA is kept; its 42 bases are in frame from base 1. The immunoSEQ Assay was used to sequence TCR beta CDR3 regions from DNA. The paper's data handling went like this. T cell density was computed as TCR beta template counts normalized to usable DNA estimated by amplifying housekeeping genes. Richness was estimated using the preseqR package, with extrapolation to 400,000 templates for PBMC samples and to 120,000 templates for tissue samples. Clonality was taken to be one minus Pielou's evenness. To identify tissue-enriched TCRs, differential abundance testing was run on productive amino-acid clonotypes with a minimum total count of 5 and an alpha of 0.1. The Jaccard Index and the Morisita Overlap Index were used to measure repertoire overlap between compartments. TCR beta CDR3s were clustered by GLIPH together with public tetramer-defined viral CDR3s, and at least three viral sequences plus V-gene enrichment were required for viral motifs. TCRdb re-hosts the immuneACCESS table, in-frame sequences only. Its copies lack some clones; in the studies checked, an unresolved V gene accounts for under half of them, and the cause for the rest is not known. Clonal size and the V and J genes are those of that table, whereas D and trimming came from the DNA. The sample data list approximately 2,100 clones, and less than 45% of these were observed just once. The biggest ten clones account for roughly 7% of the sample.

The chain employs TRBV28 and TRBJ1-6; the D gene is perhaps TRBD1, on 6 matching bases. The sample here was lung tumor tissue, taken before any cancer treatment. The sequence was collected from a man between 40 and 70 years old with stage I lung adenocarcinoma. The CDR3 region reads CASSLSGVNSPLHF. The DNA sequence is given as TGTGCCAGCAGTTTATCAGGGGTGAATTCACCCCTCCACTTT.